These T cell receptor beta chains were read from a single sample in a study of blood T cell repertoires in COVID-19. Clones were sequenced by immunoSEQ multiplex PCR, and TCRdb holds only the in-frame ones, with some missing. This table has about 69,000 clones, around 86% appearing once. The material sequenced was peripheral blood. The receptors shown here come from a man at least 80 years old with acute or convalescent COVID-19. CDR3s include the opening cysteine and the closing phenylalanine or tryptophan. The D gene is left open where the match is weak. Clone size is given for some rows only: seen once, a few or many times, or a class if the clone is expanded.

J gene | clone size | V gene | D gene | CDR3 DNA | CDR3 protein
TRBJ2-1 | NA | TRBV7-9 | NA | TGTGCCAGCATCTCTCCAACAGGTTACAATGAGCAGTTCTTC | CASISPTGYNEQFF
TRBJ2-5 | NA | TRBV7-2 | TRBD2 | TGTGCCAGCAGCCCGTTCGGGCGCGGGAGAGCAGAGACCCAGTACTTC | CASSPFGRGRAETQYF
TRBJ2-7 | NA | TRBV6-5 | NA | TGTGCCAGCAGTCGACTCCCCAGCTCCTACGAGCAGTACTTC | CASSRLPSSYEQYF
TRBJ2-4 | NA | TRBV5-1 | NA | TGCGCCAGCAGCTCTACAGGGTCCTTTCAGTACTTC | CASSSTGSFQYF
TRBJ2-1 | NA | TRBV3-1/TRBV3-2 | TRBD1 | TGTGCCAGCAGCCACCCGGGACAGGGGGCGAGGAATGAGCAGTTCTTC | CASSHPGQGARNEQFF
TRBJ1-2 | NA | TRBV5-4 | NA | TGTGCCAGCAGCTTGGGCCGGGGAGTATCCGGTGGAAACACCTTC | CASSLGRGVSGGNTF
TRBJ2-5 | NA | TRBV3-1/TRBV3-2 | NA | TGTGCCAGCTCGGGGCTCGGGGGGACCCAGTACTTC | CASSGLGGTQYF
TRBJ1-1 | NA | TRBV5-1 | NA | TGCGCCAGCAGGCCGCGTTTCGGGAACACTGAAGCTTTCTTT | CASRPRFGNTEAFF
TRBJ2-7 | few | TRBV11-3 | NA | TGTGCCAGCAGCTTTACCTACGAGCAGTACTTC | CASSFTYEQYF
TRBJ1-1 | NA | TRBV7-2 | TRBD1 | TGTGCCAGCAGCTTCGGACAGGGAGGAACTGAAGCTTTCTTT | CASSFGQGGTEAFF
TRBJ2-1 | NA | TRBV15 | NA | TGTGCCACCAGCCAAGCTGGGGGGATCGAGCAGTTCTTC | CATSQAGGIEQFF
TRBJ2-7 | NA | TRBV5-4 | TRBD2 | TGTGCCAGCAGCTTTGCGGGGGTTGTGGACGAGCAGTACTTC | CASSFAGVVDEQYF
TRBJ2-5 | NA | TRBV18 | NA | TGTGCCAGTACCCGGGGGAGAAAAGAGACCCAGTACTTC | CASTRGRKETQYF
TRBJ2-7 | NA | TRBV11-1 | NA | TGTGCCAGCAGCTCCGCCTACGAGCAGTACTTC | CASSSAYEQYF
TRBJ2-6 | once | TRBV10-3 | TRBD2 | TGTGCCATCAGTGAGTGGGAACTAGCGGGAGTTGAGCGACTTTCTGGGGCCAACGTCCTGACTTTC | CAISEWELAGVERLSGANVLTF
TRBJ2-1 | NA | TRBV7-8 | TRBD2 | TGTGCCAGCAGCCCTTACCTGCTAGCGGGAGGGCCAGACAATGAGCAGTTCTTC | CASSPYLLAGGPDNEQFF
TRBJ1-1 | few | TRBV6-5 | NA | TGTGCCAGCAGACTCCGGGAGGCCACTGAAGCTTTCTTT | CASRLREATEAFF
TRBJ2-1 | NA | TRBV7-2 | NA | TGTGCCAGCAGCTCCCCGGTAGGGAGCCGTAGCTCCTACAATGAGCAGTTCTTC | CASSSPVGSRSSYNEQFF
TRBJ1-3 | NA | TRBV20-1 | NA | TGCAGTGCTAGTCGAAACAGGGTAGGAGGAAACACCATATATTTT | CSASRNRVGGNTIYF
TRBJ2-1 | NA | TRBV19 | TRBD1 | TGTGCCAGTAGTCGATCGAAGATCGGGACAGGTACAAATGAGCAGTTCTTC | CASSRSKIGTGTNEQFF
TRBJ1-5 | NA | TRBV6-6 | NA | TGTGCCAGCAGGTTATCTCGCGATCAGCCCCAGCATTTT | CASRLSRDQPQHF
TRBJ2-3 | NA | TRBV24-1 | TRBD2 | TGTGCCACCAGTGAACCGGGACTAGCACAGTATTTT | CATSEPGLAQYF
TRBJ1-5 | NA | TRBV5-1 | NA | TGCGCCAGCAGCTTACACGGCAATCAGCCCCAGCATTTT | CASSLHGNQPQHF